This TCR beta chain derives from a study of T cell clonality in common variable immunodeficiency. Germline V gene sequence: CDR1 LNHDA, CDR2 SQIVND (reference sequence). The CDR3 sequence is 16 residues long. J lost 0 bases, V lost 4 bases, and 4 bases had no gene match. This clone occurred a few times. Antigen: not known. The read falls 3 residues short of the CDR3 end, and the missing part is taken from the germline J gene. The protocol was immunoSEQ multiplex PCR, while the TCRdb copy is restricted to in-frame clones and leaves out a portion. The sample contains about 15,000 clones, none of them singletons. Blood came from CVID subjects not ill and not taking immunomodulatory or immunosuppressive medication. Study-wide points: Fewer deletions and N-nucleotide insertions were reportedly seen in common variable immunodeficiency TCR beta sequences.

The clonotype originates from a human donor with common variable immunodeficiency. The chain couples TRBV19 to TRBJ2-2; 8 nucleotides align to TRBD2. Sequenced material: peripheral blood mononuclear cells. The sequenced CDR3 bases are TGTGCCAGTAGTAGGGAGCGGGGGACGAACACCGGGGAG. This codes for CASSRERGTNTGE. The entire CDR3 sequence reads CASSRERGTNTGELFF.